This TCR beta chain was found in a study of beta chain features in type 1 diabetes (dated by TCRdb to between 2018 and 2020). Turning to the overall study: No differences in mean age, gender distribution, total cell number or subset yield were found between patients and healthy donors. Naive and central memory subsets were obtained from all 30 or so donors, but regulatory and stem cell-like memory subsets were isolated from only 8 patients and roughly eight healthy donors. A total of 107,917,701 sorted cells were examined across all samples, and a strong correlation was observed between cell number per subset and RNA yield. In the study, recently diagnosed type 1 diabetes patients and matched healthy donors were compared on the TCRB repertoires of their sorted circulating CD4+ T cell subsets. What the research found in general, with its limitations: Naive, central memory and regulatory TCRB repertoires appeared to be more similar among patients than among healthy donors. A moderate but significant shortening of TCRB CDR3 length was observed in type 1 diabetes patients in all four CD4+ subsets. At VDJ recombination sites, patients with type 1 diabetes made fewer insertions and deleted more nucleotides, a pattern implying thymic rearrangement abnormalities. PCR may preferentially amplify shorter templates, but because patient and control samples were amplified and corrected together, any resulting skew would affect both groups equally. Because cDNA was sequenced instead of genomic DNA, highly expressing activated cells could be over-represented, though the groups showed no difference in activation or CD3 levels. HLA sub-analyses involved small numbers of individuals, so any influence of HLA type on TCRB rearrangement remained unresolved.

The entire amount of isolated RNA was reverse transcribed using the High Capacity cDNA Reverse Transcription Kit, so the sequenced TCRB transcripts were expressed ones. For stem cell-like memory T cell samples, survey-depth immunoSEQ sequencing was used, averaging around 1 million total reads per sample. After sorted cells were lysed in RLT buffer, RNA was extracted with DNase-treated RNeasy Micro or Mini kits, with the choice depending on cell number. Each cell subset was processed on its own to prevent cross-contamination, while patient and healthy donor samples were processed together. The immunoSEQ multiplex PCR was used to amplify TCRB sequences from cDNA, generating 87-bp fragments that spanned the CDR3 region. Amplicons were sequenced on the Illumina HiSeq platform. The study's own analysis went as follows. Synthetic template baselines were used to correct PCR bias computationally, reads within Hamming distance 2 were collapsed together, and singletons that could not be merged were discarded. Reads were aligned against IMGT to assign V, D and J genes, CDR3 length and insertions or deletions at six rearrangement sites. Clonotype counts were normalized to sorted cell number within each subset before computing true diversity and Gini coefficients with the tcR R package. Repertoire sharing was quantified using the overlap coefficient calculated on TCRB nucleotide sequences. In its TCRdb copy, this immuneACCESS table keeps in-frame sequences only and misses some clones. Where compared with another copy, unresolved V genes explain less than half of these, and the others have no known cause. That table gives V, J and clone size, and the DNA gave D and trimming. The sample yields 15,000 to 17,000 clones; roughly two fifths were counted once. Jointly, the top ten make up about 0.53% of the sample.

A note on this clone: It has no known antigen specificity. No per-base quality is available; no much larger clone lies one base away.

Taken from the germline V gene, the CDR1 and CDR2 loops are SGDLS and YYNGEE. The trim is 0 bases for V and 4 bases for J, with a gap of 22 bases between the germline ends. The CDR3 runs 19 amino acids, cysteine and phenylalanine included. The entry retains the CDR3 DNA only, 57 bases that are in frame from base 1. A single peripheral blood draw of approximately 100 mL on average was collected from each donor into heparinised tubes. Naive, central memory, regulatory and stem cell-like memory CD4+ T cells were sorted on a BD FACSAria II using a panel including CD45RO, CCR7, CD25, CD127, CD95 and CD27. Every sorted population had a purity above 95%. PBMCs were isolated immediately by Lymphoprep density gradient centrifugation and stained directly without culture. To minimize batch effects, samples were stained and sorted in pairs, one healthy donor with one patient per experiment.

Sequenced: stem cell memory CD4+ T cells from blood. The sample's cell subset or site label is to be understood as: stem cell-like memory CD4+ T cells. The chain uses TRBV9 and TRBJ2-2, and the D gene may be TRBD1, 7 bases matching. The TCR originated in a middle-aged woman in good health. The DNA reads as follows: TGTGCCAGCAGCGTAGGGGCGAAGGGTTGGCAGGGGGGCACCGGGGAGCTGTTTTTT. Translated, it gives CASSVGAKGWQGGTGELFF.